This T cell receptor (beta chain) emerged from a study of blood T cells in healthy people across ages. The study's findings and limits: Across samples, TCR beta diversity tracked strongly with naive T cell percentage. Long-lived donors exceeded aged donors in naive CD4+ cells and diversity.

This clonotype occurred a few times. Its antigen is unknown. Compared with germline, one end of the junction differs, possibly owing to a read error. The use of a sample-barcoded 5' primer and a J-beta primer mix characterized a second PCR of roughly 6 to 11 cycles. One entry per CDR3 protein results from TCRdb running MiXCR on the 5' RACE reads. The data hold over a million distinct CDR3 sequences, with 55% to 75% observed a single time. Germline V gene sequence: CDR1 MNHEY, CDR2 SVGAGI. There are 12 residues in the CDR3. The J gene is TRBJ2-5, the V gene TRBV6-5; D is undetermined. The sequenced sample consisted of blood. The source of this sequence is a young man in good health. The CDR3 DNA follows: TGTGCCAGCAGTAACTCCCAAGAGACCCAGTACTTC. Amino acids: CASSNSQETQYF.